This T cell receptor (beta chain) appears in the sequencing data of a study of PD-1 blockade in classical Hodgkin lymphoma. Time point given: newly diagnosed, previously untreated cHL patient sample. It was PBMCs in newly diagnosed, untreated classical Hodgkin lymphoma that served as comparison. TCRdb's table, derived via immunoSEQ multiplex PCR, lists solely in-frame clones and lacks some. Of approximately 47,000 clones in the sample, approximately 91% were seen once. Points on this clone: Its target is not known.

Regarding the study as a whole: Reported baseline diversity: healthy donors highest, relapsed/refractory patients lowest. The drivers behind the repertoire differences, possibly disease activity or prior therapy, remain undefined.

The sequenced material came from peripheral blood mononuclear cells (PBMCs). This clonotype was sampled from a human donor with classical Hodgkin lymphoma.

The CDR3 DNA is TGTGCCAGCAGCTCCCCGGAGGGCCGGTATACGCAGTATTTT. This translates into CASSSPEGRYTQYF. The chain combines TRBV28 with TRBJ2-3; maybe TRBD2 (6 bases). With 6 bases removed from V and 7 bases from J, the gap between germline ends came to 17 bases. The germline gives CDR1 MDHEN, CDR2 SYDVKM. The CDR3 consists of 14 residues. Using reference TRBV28 and TRBJ2-3 for the parts outside the CDR3, the full variable domain is DVKVTQSSRYLVKRTGEKVFLECVQDMDHENMFWYRQDPGLGLRLIYFSYDVKMKEKGDIPEGYSVSREKKERFSLILESASTNQTSMYLCASSSPEGRYTQYFGPGTRLTVL.